The 20 T cell receptor beta chains presented below share a single source sample, sequenced in a study of T-cell reconstitution after alpha-beta-depleted transplantation in children. Library preparation (for TCRbeta) was performed with unique molecular identifiers. TCRdb ran MiXCR on the PCR reads and lists one entry per CDR3 protein. Of roughly 120,000 distinct CDR3 sequences in the sample, over 9% were seen once. Sequenced material: PBMCs from the stem cell graft donor, taken from the stem cell graft. The source is a human donor who donated a stem cell graft to a child with acute lymphoblastic leukemia.

This chain connects TRBV7-9 to TRBJ2-3; 11 nucleotides align to TRBD1. The CDR3 consists of 14 residues. The V gene end was trimmed by 7 bases and the J gene end by 5 bases; junction bases not matched to a gene: 5. Per the germline V gene, CDR1 is SEHNR and CDR2 is FQNEAQ (reference sequence). The chain's CDR3 is CASTVGQGVDTQYF. The CDR3 DNA follows: TGTGCCAGCACGGTGGGACAGGGGGTAGATACGCAGTATTTT. Complete variable domain (other parts from reference TRBV7-9 and TRBJ2-3): DTGVSQNPRHKITKRGQNVTFRCDPISEHNRLYWYRQTLGQGPEFLTYFQNEAQLEKSRLLSDRFSAERPKGSFSTLEIQRTEQGDSAMYLCASTVGQGVDTQYFGPGTRLTVL.

Ten or more counts support this clonotype. The chain couples TRBV10-1 to TRBJ2-7; no reliable D call. The CDR3 spans 15 residues. The germline CDR1 and CDR2 sequences are WNHNN and SYGVQD (reference sequence). V was clipped by 0 bases and J by 6 bases, with 15 bases between them. The CDR3 region is CASSESKALPAEQYF. As DNA, the CDR3 is TGCGCCAGCAGTGAGTCGAAGGCCCTTCCGGCCGAGCAGTACTTC.

This clonotype was picked up many times. The rearrangement uses TRBV14 and TRBJ2-7; possible D gene TRBD2, 6 bases. The ends were cut back, 0 bases at V and 9 bases at J, with 9 bases in the middle. Germline values: CDR1 SGHDN, CDR2 FVKESK. This CDR3 has 12 amino acids. In DNA form, the CDR3 reads TGTGCCAGCAGCCAAGATCACGGGGGGCAGTACTTC. This sequence encodes CASSQDHGGQYF.

This clonotype was recorded at least ten times. The chain is built from TRBV6-5 and TRBJ2-7; TRBD1 might be the D (5 bases). Germline V CDR1 and CDR2: MNHEY, SVGAGI. V was cut by 0 bases and J by 13 bases, with 13 bases left in between. CDR3 length: 12 residues. The CDR3 bases are TGTGCCAGCAGTTACTCGGACACACGTCTTTACTTC. The encoded protein is CASSYSDTRLYF.

The J gene is TRBJ2-7, the V gene TRBV30, with D uncertain. The CDR3 sequence is 11 residues long. Trimming stripped 4 bases from V and 4 bases from J, with 8 bases between. Germline V CDR1 and CDR2: GTSNPN, SVGIG (reference sequence). CDR3 in amino acids: CAWKVGYEQYF. As DNA, the CDR3 is TGTGCCTGGAAGGTGGGTTACGAGCAGTACTTC. The full variable domain, with the rest looked up from reference TRBV30 and TRBJ2-7, is SQTIHQWPATLVQPVGSPLSLECTVEGTSNPNLYWYRQAAGRGLQLLFYSVGIGQISSEVPQNLSASRPQDRQFILSSKKLLLSDSGFYLCAWKVGYEQYFGPGTRLTVT.

This clonotype was recorded at least ten times. This chain links TRBV6-2 or TRBV6-3 with TRBJ2-1; TRBD1 is a possible D gene (5 bases). Germline V lookup: CDR1 MNHEY, CDR2 SVGEGT. CDR3 length: 15 residues. V was cut by 7 bases and J by 9 bases, with 22 bases left in between. Here the CDR3 reads CASTPHGRAKGEQFF. The CDR3 DNA reads as TGTGCCAGCACCCCTCACGGCAGGGCGAAGGGTGAGCAGTTCTTC.

This clonotype has ten or more counts. The chain couples TRBV2 to TRBJ2-1, with 10 positions matching TRBD2. With 6 bases clipped from V and 7 bases from J, the junction kept 9 bases outside the gene matches. The germline V gene has CDR1 SNHLY and CDR2 FYNNEI. The CDR3 loop spans 15 amino acids. As DNA, the CDR3 is TGTGCCAGCAGAGTTCTAGCGGGAGCGGGTAATGAGCAGTTCTTC. Protein: CASRVLAGAGNEQFF.

This clonotype was counted ten times or more. This rearrangement joins TRBV18 to TRBJ2-7; the D gene is possibly TRBD1 (6 bases). This CDR3 has 13 residues. Germline V gene lookup returns CDR1 KGHSH and CDR2 LQKENI. V lost 3 bases to trimming and J lost 4 bases, with 10 bases between them. CDR3 sequence: CASSPGAEYEQYF. DNA of the CDR3: TGTGCCAGCTCACCGGGGGCAGAATACGAGCAGTACTTC.

This clonotype has ten or more counts. The CDR3: CSARDPTGGVTGELFF. Here the CDR3 DNA reads TGCAGTGCTAGAGATCCGACGGGGGGGGTCACCGGGGAGCTGTTTTTT. The gene calls are TRBV20-1 and TRBJ2-2, with 8 positions matching TRBD2. From germline, CDR1 is DFQATT and CDR2 SNEGSKA (reference sequence). J was trimmed by 4 bases and V by 0 bases; bases with no gene match: 7. The CDR3 sequence is 16 residues long.

This clonotype was found many times. The gene calls are TRBV5-6 and TRBJ2-1; the match to TRBD1 covers 7 bases. Germline lookup yields CDR1 SGHDT and CDR2 YYEEEE. The junction had 3 bases not matched to a gene; V was cut back by 4 bases and J by 2 bases. CDR3 length: 14 residues. The CDR3 here is CASSPQGAYNEQFF. The CDR3 DNA reads as TGTGCCAGCAGCCCTCAGGGGGCCTACAATGAGCAGTTCTTC.

The CDR3 nucleotides are TGTGCCAGCAGCCGAGATTTAGGCCAGATGATGAGCGGGAGTTTAAATGAGCAGTTCTTC. Translating it yields CASSRDLGQMMSGSLNEQFF. The V and J genes are TRBV3-1 and TRBJ2-1; 8 positions agree with TRBD2. CDR3 length: 20 residues. The V segment lost 4 bases and the J segment 7 bases; nucleotides outside the gene matches: 24. The germline V gene has CDR1 LGHDT and CDR2 YNNKEL (reference sequence).

This clonotype was seen ten or more times. The genes are TRBV5-1 and TRBJ2-7, with 7 bases lining up with TRBD2. Germline CDR1 SGHRS, CDR2 YFSETQ. The V segment lost 3 bases and the J segment 7 bases; nucleotides outside the gene matches: 16. The CDR3 contains 16 residues. The CDR3 DNA sequence: TGCGCCAGCAGCTCCGGAGGGGCTAGCGGTTGGGCGGAGCAGTACTTC. Amino acids: CASSSGGASGWAEQYF.

Many counts were recorded for this clonotype. The chain uses TRBV5-1 and TRBJ1-1, with a weak D call TRBD1 (5 bases). This CDR3 is built from 13 residues. Trimming left V 0 bases short and J 6 bases short, with 9 bases between. CDR1 is SGHRS, CDR2 YFSETQ, per germline. CDR3 region: CASSLDAGSEAFF. CDR3 nucleotides: TGCGCCAGCAGCTTGGACGCAGGGTCTGAAGCTTTCTTT.

This clonotype was counted ten times or more. V and J are TRBV7-8 and TRBJ1-5; D unclear. Trimming cost V 7 bases and J 2 bases, with 18 bases left between them. In germline, CDR1 is SGHVS, CDR2 FQNEAQ. The CDR3 contains 16 residues. The CDR3 DNA reads as TGTGCCAGCACCAACTCGGTTGGGGAAGGCAATCAGCCCCAGCATTTT. Translating it yields CASTNSVGEGNQPQHF.

This clonotype was picked up many times. The chain joins TRBV7-9 to TRBJ1-4; 8 nucleotides align to TRBD1. Germline CDR1 reads SEHNR; CDR2 reads FQNEAQ (reference sequence). The CDR3 covers 16 residues. The ends lost 3 bases at V and 8 bases at J; junction bases unmatched: 11. This CDR3 is CASSFSRTGKTEKLFF. The CDR3, as DNA: TGTGCCAGCAGCTTCTCCCGGACAGGGAAAACGGAAAAACTGTTTTTT. Filled out from reference TRBV7-9 and TRBJ1-4, the complete variable domain reads DTGVSQNPRHKITKRGQNVTFRCDPISEHNRLYWYRQTLGQGPEFLTYFQNEAQLEKSRLLSDRFSAERPKGSFSTLEIQRTEQGDSAMYLCASSFSRTGKTEKLFFGSGTQLSVL.

Notes on this clonotype: A much larger clone lies a single base off, so this may be a read error. This rearrangement joins TRBV24-1 to TRBJ2-5; 9 bases fit TRBD1. CDR1 and CDR2 from the germline V gene are KGHDR and SFDVKD. There are 13 residues in the CDR3. The CDR3 is CSTQGTGRETQYF. The CDR3 DNA follows: TGTTCCACCCAGGGGACAGGGCGAGAGACCCAGTACTTC.

This chain connects TRBV6-2 or TRBV6-3 to TRBJ2-7; D may be TRBD1 (5 bases). Trimming removed 4 bases from V and 3 bases from J, with 10 bases in between. The CDR3 consists of 13 residues. Looked up from germline, CDR1 is MNHEY and CDR2 is SVGEGT. CDR3 loop: CASSFPDSYEQYF. CDR3 nucleotide sequence: TGTGCCAGCAGTTTTCCCGACAGCTACGAGCAGTACTTC.

This clonotype was seen ten or more times. This chain joins TRBV28 and TRBJ2-1; D call uncertain. The V and J ends lost 4 bases and 3 bases respectively, with 16 bases between them. The germline V gene encodes CDR1 MDHEN and CDR2 SYDVKM. This CDR3 is 16 amino acids long. CDR3 in DNA: TGTGCCAGCAGTTCCTGGGCTAGGAATCGCTACAATGAGCAGTTCTTC. Its protein is CASSSWARNRYNEQFF.

This clonotype was seen repeatedly, ten times or more. The V call is TRBV19, the J call TRBJ2-1; D is undetermined. Germline-derived CDR1 and CDR2 are LNHDA and SQIVND (reference sequence). The CDR3 consists of 15 residues. Trimming pared 3 bases from V and 4 bases from J, leaving 13 bases between. The CDR3 here is CASSIRVSTYNEQFF. CDR3 in DNA: TGTGCCAGTAGTATTCGGGTTTCCACTTACAATGAGCAGTTCTTC.

This clonotype came up many times. The rearrangement uses TRBV20-1 and TRBJ1-2; TRBD1 agrees at 9 bases. The length of the CDR3 is 15 residues. V lost 5 bases to trimming and J lost 1 base; unmatched junction nucleotides: 8. The germline V gene has CDR1 DFQATT and CDR2 SNEGSKA (reference sequence). CDR3 in amino acids: CSAEDRGRFNYGYTF. The DNA of the CDR3 is TGCAGTGCTGAGGACAGGGGCAGATTTAACTATGGCTACACCTTC.